These T cell receptor beta chains were read from a single sample in a study of T-cell memory formation after mild COVID-19. TCRdb ran MiXCR on the 5' RACE reads and lists one entry per CDR3 protein. This table holds 350,000 to 500,000 distinct CDR3 sequences, 20% found once. Sample: PBMCs or a T cell subset sorted from them (not recorded which). The receptor source for this set is an adult woman who had mild COVID-19 (a few samples of this study predate the infection). Cell type and time point are not known. Both conserved end residues are part of each CDR3. A D gene is named only where the DNA matches it firmly. Clone size appears in some rows only: once, few, many, or a class for an expanded clone.

j_call d_call v_call clone_size cdr3_aa cdr3_nt
TRBJ1-6 NA TRBV7-2 NA CASSLRNSPLHF TGTGCCAGCAGCTTGCGGAATTCACCCCTCCACTTT
TRBJ2-5 TRBD2 TRBV15 few CATSRVLAGDETQYF TGTGCCACCAGCAGAGTCCTAGCGGGAGACGAGACCCAGTACTTC
TRBJ2-5 TRBD2 TRBV20-1 many CSATDLAVMKTQYF TGCAGTGCTACCGATCTAGCGGTCATGAAGACCCAGTACTTC
TRBJ1-2 TRBD1 TRBV6-6 NA CASSSSGTGVGYTF TGTGCCAGCAGTTCATCCGGGACAGGGGTGGGCTACACCTTC
TRBJ1-1 TRBD1 TRBV9 few CASSVTGGMNTEAFF TGTGCCAGCAGCGTAACAGGGGGCATGAACACTGAAGCTTTCTTT
TRBJ2-3 TRBD2 TRBV9 NA CASSVGTSGNTDTQYF TGTGCCAGCAGCGTTGGGACTAGCGGGAACACAGATACGCAGTATTTT
TRBJ1-4 NA TRBV19 few CASSTGDGNEKLFF TGTGCCAGTAGTACAGGGGACGGTAATGAAAAACTGTTTTTT
TRBJ2-3 NA TRBV24-1 NA CATSDPPTGFSTDTQYF TGTGCCACCAGTGATCCCCCCACAGGGTTCAGTACAGATACGCAGTATTTT
TRBJ1-5 NA TRBV30 NA CAWSHTRGQPQHF TGTGCCTGGAGTCATACTAGAGGGCAGCCCCAGCATTTT
TRBJ1-6 TRBD1 TRBV20-1 few CSARVTGESYNSPLHF TGCAGTGCTAGGGTGACAGGGGAATCCTATAATTCACCCCTCCACTTT
TRBJ2-1 TRBD2 TRBV5-1 few CASSIRTSGPTYNEQFF TGCGCCAGCAGCATCAGGACTAGCGGTCCCACCTACAATGAGCAGTTCTTC
TRBJ2-1 TRBD2 TRBV7-6 NA CASSFAGGAYNEQFF TGTGCCAGCAGCTTTGCGGGAGGGGCTTACAATGAGCAGTTCTTC
TRBJ1-5 NA TRBV30 NA CAWRGALGNQPQHF TGTGCCTGGCGGGGGGCGTTGGGCAATCAGCCCCAGCATTTT
TRBJ1-1 TRBD1 TRBV27 NA CASSPWGQGANTEAFF TGTGCCAGCAGTCCCTGGGGACAGGGGGCGAACACTGAAGCTTTCTTT
TRBJ2-2 TRBD2 TRBV24-1 few CATSDTRLLAGAHTGELFF TGTGCCACCAGTGACACCCGACTACTAGCGGGAGCCCACACCGGGGAGCTGTTTTTT
TRBJ1-1 TRBD1 TRBV12-3/TRBV12-4 NA CATRQGITEAFF TGTGCCACCCGACAGGGGATCACTGAAGCTTTCTTT
TRBJ2-3 NA TRBV9 many CASSEGPSTDTQYF TGTGCCAGCAGCGAGGGACCTAGCACAGATACGCAGTATTTT
TRBJ2-1 TRBD1 TRBV5-1 few CATSYRTGHNEQFF TGCGCCACCTCATACAGGACAGGCCACAATGAGCAGTTCTTC
TRBJ2-7 NA TRBV7-2 once CASSLSDSLSYEQYF TGTGCCAGCAGCTTAAGTGATAGCCTCTCCTACGAGCAGTACTTC
TRBJ2-2 NA TRBV9 NA CASQKNTGELFF TGTGCCAGCCAAAAGAACACCGGGGAGCTGTTTTTT
TRBJ1-5 NA TRBV6-6 NA CASSYSAPGRGQPQHF TGTGCCAGCAGTTACTCGGCCCCGGGTCGGGGTCAGCCCCAGCATTTT
TRBJ2-1 TRBD2 TRBV7-3 NA CASSASSGSYNEQFF TGTGCCAGCAGCGCTTCCAGCGGGAGTTACAATGAGCAGTTCTTC
TRBJ2-3 NA TRBV6-4 few CASSDGEADTQYF TGTGCCAGCAGTGACGGGGAAGCAGATACGCAGTATTTT
TRBJ2-5 TRBD1 TRBV12-3/TRBV12-4 many CASSFGRGRETQYF TGTGCCAGCAGTTTCGGCAGGGGGAGAGAGACCCAGTACTTC
TRBJ2-6 NA TRBV27 NA CASSQVGANVLTF TGTGCCAGCAGTCAGGTTGGGGCCAACGTCCTGACTTTC
TRBJ2-1 TRBD2 TRBV14 many CASSQELAIHEQFF TGTGCCAGCAGCCAAGAACTAGCGATCCATGAGCAGTTCTTC
TRBJ1-2 TRBD1 TRBV5-6 NA CASSLDPGQGAYGYTF TGTGCCAGCAGCCTCGACCCGGGACAGGGGGCGTATGGCTACACCTTC